These 27 T cell receptor beta chains came from one sample sequenced in a study of blood T cell repertoires in COVID-19. The table came from immunoSEQ multiplex PCR; TCRdb's copy has only in-frame clones and leaves some out. Altogether about 180,000 clones are present, 86% being singletons, with the ten largest covering 8% to 10%. Sequenced input: PBMCs or T cells enriched from blood (not recorded which). The receptors shown here come from a woman under 40 who had recovered from COVID-19.

The rearrangement joins TRBV7-7 to TRBJ2-3; TRBD1 matches at 8 bases. The CDR3 covers 14 residues. With V trimmed by 5 bases and J by 1 base, 2 bases remained unmatched. The germline gives CDR1 SSHAT, CDR2 FNYEAQ (reference sequence). Here the CDR3 DNA reads TGTGCCAGCAGCGAGGACAGGGGCACAGATACGCAGTATTTT. This sequence encodes CASSEDRGTDTQYF.

The chain recombines TRBV29-1 with TRBJ2-7, with D tentatively TRBD1 (5 bases). V was clipped by 4 bases and J by 0 bases, with 16 bases between them. The CDR3 has 15 residues. CDR1 SQVTM and CDR2 ANQGSEA come from the germline V gene. CDR3 loop: CSVAGATYLSYEQYF. In DNA form, the CDR3 reads TGCAGCGTTGCTGGGGCGACCTATCTCTCCTACGAGCAGTACTTC.

This clone was counted only a few times. CDR3 DNA: TGTGCCAGCAGCCTCCCGAATGAGCAGTTCTTC. This sequence encodes CASSLPNEQFF. V and J are TRBV11-2 and TRBJ2-1; no clear D. The CDR3 length is 11 residues. Trimming removed 5 bases from V and 7 bases from J, with 6 bases in between. Germline CDR1 reads SGHAT; CDR2 reads FQNNGV. The full variable domain, in which reference TRBV11-2 and TRBJ2-1 provide the parts outside the CDR3, is EAGVAQSPRYKIIEKRQSVAFWCNPISGHATLYWYQQILGQGPKLLIQFQNNGVVDDSQLPKDRFSAERLKGVDSTLKIQPAKLEDSAVYLCASSLPNEQFFGPGTRLTVL.

This sequence joins TRBV28 and TRBJ1-2; a weak D match, TRBD1 (5 bases). V was shortened by 8 bases and J by 0 bases, with 13 bases between the two germline ends. Germline V gene lookup returns CDR1 MDHEN and CDR2 SYDVKM. The CDR3 covers 14 residues. This CDR3 is CASGRAGTNYGYTF. In DNA, the CDR3 is TGTGCCAGCGGTAGGGCAGGGACTAACTATGGCTACACCTTC.

The J gene is TRBJ2-2, the V gene TRBV5-1, with D possibly TRBD1 on 5 matching bases. V was cut by 2 bases and J by 4 bases, with 12 bases left in between. CDR1 is SGHRS, CDR2 YFSETQ, per germline. The CDR3 sequence is 15 residues long. Written as DNA, the CDR3 is TGCGCCAGCAGCTTTACAGGAGCGAGCACCGGGGAGCTGTTTTTT. It is translated as CASSFTGASTGELFF. Drawing the rest from reference TRBV5-1 and TRBJ2-2, the complete variable domain is KAGVTQTPRYLIKTRGQQVTLSCSPISGHRSVSWYQQTPGQGLQFLFEYFSETQRNKGNFPGRFSGRQFSNSRSEMNVSTLELGDSALYLCASSFTGASTGELFFGEGSRLTVL.

V is TRBV3-1 (or the pseudogene TRBV3-2) and J is TRBJ2-3, with 7 bases aligning to TRBD1. V gave up 1 base and J gave up 1 base; unmatched junction bases: 2. The CDR3 runs to 15 residues. Germline V gene data show CDR1 as LGHDT and CDR2 as YNNKEL (reference sequence). CDR3 DNA sequence: TGTGCCAGCAGCCAAGGGCAGGGGGGCACAGATACGCAGTATTTT. Protein: CASSQGQGGTDTQYF.

V and J are TRBV6-5 and TRBJ2-2, with D possibly being TRBD1 (5 bases). The CDR3 extends over 13 amino acids. Trimming took 0 bases from V and 9 from J, leaving 8 bases between them. Per germline, CDR1 MNHEY and CDR2 SVGAGI. CDR3 amino acids: CASSYSGAWELFF. In nucleotides, the CDR3 is TGTGCCAGCAGTTACTCAGGGGCCTGGGAGCTGTTTTTT.

In DNA, the CDR3 is TGCGCCAGCAGTCCCGACCCACAGGGGAGGGCCAGCGGGAGCATAGAGACCCAGTACTTC. This codes for CASSPDPQGRASGSIETQYF. This chain joins TRBV23-1 and TRBJ2-5; maybe TRBD2 (8 bases). TRBV23-1 is noted as an ORF with a role that remains uncertain. V gave up 4 bases and J gave up 4 bases, with 31 bases separating them. The CDR3 extends over 20 amino acids.

The chain combines TRBV2 with TRBJ2-7, with 8 positions matching TRBD1. With 7 bases clipped from V and 0 bases from J, the junction kept 8 bases outside the gene matches. This CDR3 has 15 amino acids. From germline, CDR1 is SNHLY and CDR2 FYNNEI. The CDR3 is CASTIDRGRSYEQYF. As DNA, the CDR3 is TGTGCCAGCACCATCGACAGGGGACGCTCCTACGAGCAGTACTTC.

The chain is built from TRBV7-2 and TRBJ2-3; 10 bases agree with TRBD2. The ends lost 5 bases at V and 3 bases at J; junction bases unmatched: 8. Germline lookup yields CDR1 SGHTA and CDR2 FQGNSA. The CDR3 extends over 16 amino acids. The CDR3 nucleotides read TGTGCCAGCAGCCTGGGGGGGACTAGCGTAACAGATACGCAGTATTTT. Encoded protein: CASSLGGTSVTDTQYF.

The chain joins TRBV5-4 to TRBJ2-5, with D possibly TRBD1 on 5 matching bases. Germline V gene data show CDR1 as SGHNT and CDR2 as YYREEE (reference sequence). V lost 1 base, J lost 4 bases, and 8 bases lay in between. This CDR3 is built from 13 residues. The CDR3 DNA reads TGTGCCAGCAGCTTGCAGGGTTTAGAGACCCAGTACTTC. Protein sequence: CASSLQGLETQYF.

CDR3 in amino acids: CASIDGGPGGYTF. The CDR3 region has the DNA TGCGCCAGCATTGACGGGGGACCCGGAGGCTACACCTTC. The rearrangement links TRBV10-2 to TRBJ1-2; perhaps TRBD1 as D (5 bases). Germline CDR1 WSHSY, CDR2 SAAADI. V lost 7 bases and J 8 bases, leaving 17 bases between the germline ends. The CDR3 has 13 residues.

As for this clone: The same CDR3 also results from other DNA sequences found in this sample. This chain connects TRBV19 to TRBJ2-7; D is ambiguous. This CDR3 comprises 14 residues. Germline V gene lookup returns CDR1 LNHDA and CDR2 SQIVND (reference sequence). V was shortened by 1 base and J by 2 bases, with 9 bases between the two germline ends. The CDR3 loop is CASSIGGLAYEQYF. The CDR3 DNA follows: TGTGCCAGTAGTATAGGAGGCCTAGCCTACGAGCAGTACTTC.

This clone was detected a few times. V usage is TRBV7-2 and J usage is TRBJ2-3, with TRBD2 as a possible D gene (6 bases). The CDR3 spans 15 residues. V lost 1 base, J lost 1 base, and 9 bases lay in between. Germline-derived CDR1 and CDR2 are SGHTA and FQGNSA. The CDR3 DNA sequence: TGTGCCAGCAGCTTAGGCGGGATCCGCACAGATACGCAGTATTTT. This gives the protein CASSLGGIRTDTQYF.

The chain joins TRBV5-1 to TRBJ1-1; 7 bases agree with TRBD1. Germline CDR1 reads SGHRS; CDR2 reads YFSETQ. With V trimmed by 3 bases and J by 2 bases, 4 bases remained unmatched. This CDR3 comprises 14 residues. The CDR3 nucleotides are TGCGCCAGCAGCTCGACAGGGATTAACACTGAAGCTTTCTTT. Its translation is CASSSTGINTEAFF. The variable domain in full, with the rest retrieved from reference TRBV5-1 and TRBJ1-1, is KAGVTQTPRYLIKTRGQQVTLSCSPISGHRSVSWYQQTPGQGLQFLFEYFSETQRNKGNFPGRFSGRQFSNSRSEMNVSTLELGDSALYLCASSSTGINTEAFFGQGTRLTVV.

CDR3 sequence (DNA): TGTGCCAGCTCACCACAGTCGGGTAATTCACCCCTCCACTTT. This encodes CASSPQSGNSPLHF. The rearrangement uses TRBV18 and TRBJ1-6; D unresolved. Trimming removed 1 base at V and 6 bases at J, with 7 bases between. There are 14 residues in the CDR3. Per the germline V gene, CDR1 is KGHSH and CDR2 is LQKENI.

In this sample, this clone turned up a few times. This sequence joins TRBV2 and TRBJ2-7; D call uncertain. This CDR3 spans 12 amino acids. V was shortened by 5 bases and J by 3 bases, with 8 bases between the two germline ends. Germline CDR1 SNHLY, CDR2 FYNNEI. The DNA of the CDR3 is TGTGCCAGCAGTATGGGCAGCTACGAGCAGTACTTC. This translates into CASSMGSYEQYF.

The rearrangement joins TRBV5-8 to TRBJ1-2, with D unclear. V dropped 1 base and J dropped 2 bases, with 9 bases sitting between them. Germline V gene data show CDR1 as SGHTS and CDR2 as YDEGEE. The CDR3 runs 14 residues. The CDR3 loop reads CASSLRQANYGYTF. Here the CDR3 DNA reads TGTGCCAGCAGCTTGAGGCAGGCCAACTATGGCTACACCTTC.

This chain uses TRBV18 with TRBJ1-3; unclear D gene. Germline CDR1 KGHSH, CDR2 LQKENI. Trimming took 3 bases from V and 6 from J, leaving 12 bases between them. The CDR3 is made up of 14 amino acids. CDR3 loop: CASSPEERTNTIYF. CDR3 bases: TGTGCCAGCTCACCCGAGGAGCGGACAAACACCATATATTTT.

The genes are TRBV30 and TRBJ2-7; TRBD1 might be the D (6 bases). Germline V gives CDR1 GTSNPN, CDR2 SVGIG (reference sequence). This CDR3 has 13 residues. V was clipped by 0 bases and J by 4 bases, with 10 bases between them. In DNA form, the CDR3 reads TGTGCCTGGAGTGTCGGCCAGGGGTACGAGCAGTACTTC. Protein product: CAWSVGQGYEQYF.

This clone was seen just once. The gene calls are TRBV9 and TRBJ2-1; D is possibly TRBD1 (5 bases). Germline loops: CDR1 SGDLS, CDR2 YYNGEE. This CDR3 has 15 residues. The V end was cut by 0 bases, the J end by 2 bases, with 9 bases between. Written as DNA, the CDR3 is TGTGCCAGCAGCGTAGGTGGGGCGGCCTACAATGAGCAGTTCTTC. It encodes CASSVGGAAYNEQFF.

The chain combines TRBV15 with TRBJ2-7; 12 bases are a match to TRBD2. The length of the CDR3 is 18 residues. From germline, CDR1 is LNHNV and CDR2 YYDKDF (reference sequence). With 1 base clipped from V and 3 bases from J, the junction kept 10 bases outside the gene matches. The CDR3 reads CATSRAGLAGSSDYEQYF. As DNA, the CDR3 is TGTGCCACCAGCAGAGCGGGACTAGCGGGTTCCTCCGACTACGAGCAGTACTTC. The entire variable domain, with the rest obtained from reference TRBV15 and TRBJ2-7, is as follows: DAMVIQNPRYQVTQFGKPVTLSCSQTLNHNVMYWYQQKSSQAPKLLFHYYDKDFNNEADTPDNFQSRRPNTSFCFLDIRSPGLGDTAMYLCATSRAGLAGSSDYEQYFGPGTRLTVT.

The V and J genes are TRBV19 and TRBJ2-3; 7 bases agree with TRBD1. After removal of 3 bases from V and 2 bases from J, the junction contained 8 bases not matched to a gene. Per germline, CDR1 LNHDA and CDR2 SQIVND (reference sequence). There are 16 residues in the CDR3. CDR3 loop: CASSITGESYTDTQYF. The CDR3 DNA sequence: TGTGCCAGTAGTATCACAGGGGAATCTTACACAGATACGCAGTATTTT.

The rearrangement links TRBV24-1 to TRBJ2-3; the match to TRBD1 covers 7 bases. Trimming cost V 4 bases and J 4 bases; bases outside gene matches: 10. Germline V gene data show CDR1 as KGHDR and CDR2 as SFDVKD. CDR3 length: 16 residues. CDR3 sequence reads: CATSEGRGSRADTQYF. In DNA, the CDR3 is TGTGCCACCAGTGAAGGCAGGGGGTCAAGGGCAGATACGCAGTATTTT.

The V gene is TRBV18, the J gene TRBJ1-5, with D possibly TRBD1 on 5 matching bases. This CDR3 comprises 13 residues. Trimming removed 3 bases at V and 5 bases at J, with 8 bases between. Germline V gene sequence: CDR1 KGHSH, CDR2 LQKENI. This CDR3 is CASSPGTYQPQHF. The DNA for the CDR3 is TGTGCCAGCTCACCCGGGACTTATCAGCCCCAGCATTTT.

V is TRBV7-2 and J is TRBJ2-2; no clear D. The CDR3 length is 15 residues. The V and J ends lost 1 base and 7 bases respectively, with 13 bases between them. Looked up from germline, CDR1 is SGHTA and CDR2 is FQGNSA. This CDR3 is CASSLVPLGGGELFF. CDR3 DNA: TGTGCCAGCAGCTTAGTCCCCCTAGGTGGCGGGGAGCTGTTTTTT.

This chain connects TRBV19 to TRBJ2-7, with 15 bases identical to TRBD2. The V gene's germline CDR1 is LNHDA and CDR2 SQIVND (reference sequence). CDR3 size: 17 residues. V gave up 7 bases and J gave up 3 bases; unmatched junction bases: 10. The CDR3 loop is CASNPGLAGGHFYEQYF. Here the CDR3 DNA reads TGTGCCAGTAACCCGGGACTAGCGGGGGGCCATTTCTACGAGCAGTACTTC.